The entry below describes one TCR beta chain. What it binds is unknown. The CDR3 totals 21 residues. Germline V gene sequence: CDR1 MNHEY, CDR2 SVGEGT. The source of the sample is a study of T cells expressing NK-cell markers. On the study more broadly: Sorted CD3+CD56-NKG2C+, CD3+CD56+NKG2C- and CD3+CD56+NKG2C+ T cells were the source of the TCR beta repertoires.

Study results and caveats: Each of six donors carried dominant NKG2C+ clonotypes accounting for about 1.0-8% of CD8+ T cells.

What made the TCR beta cDNA was 5'RACE template switching with UMIs. TCRdb reprocessed the 5' RACE reads and stores each CDR3 protein as one record, lacking DNA. This sample's table has about 550,000 distinct CDR3 sequences. The TCR was taken from a man between 18 and 35 years old in good health. The sequencing input was blood T cells: a sorted CD56 or NKG2C T cell subset, CD4+ or CD8+ T cells, or bulk PBMC T cells (not recorded which). The rearrangement links TRBV6-2 or TRBV6-3 to TRBJ2-1; TCRdb designates TRBD1, a call that cannot be tested without DNA. The CDR3 here is CASSYSSGQGGWPRSYNEQFF.